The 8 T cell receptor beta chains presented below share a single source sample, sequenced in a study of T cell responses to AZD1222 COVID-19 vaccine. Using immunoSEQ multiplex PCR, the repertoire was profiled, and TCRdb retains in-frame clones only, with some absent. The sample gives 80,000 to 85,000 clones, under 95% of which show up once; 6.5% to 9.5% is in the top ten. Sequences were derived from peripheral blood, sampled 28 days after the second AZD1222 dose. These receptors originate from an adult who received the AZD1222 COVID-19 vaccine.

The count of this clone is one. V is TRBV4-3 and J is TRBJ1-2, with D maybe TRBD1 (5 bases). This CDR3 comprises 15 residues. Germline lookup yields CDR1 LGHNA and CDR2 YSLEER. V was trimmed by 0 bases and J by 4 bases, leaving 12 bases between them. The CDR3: CASSQDPGTAYGYTF. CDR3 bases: TGCGCCAGCAGCCAAGATCCCGGGACGGCCTATGGCTACACCTTC.

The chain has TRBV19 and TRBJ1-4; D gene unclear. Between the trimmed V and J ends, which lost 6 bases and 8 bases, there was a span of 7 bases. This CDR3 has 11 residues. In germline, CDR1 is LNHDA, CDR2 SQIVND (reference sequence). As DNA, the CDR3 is TGTGCCAGTAGCACCTCCGAAAAACTGTTTTTT. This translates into CASSTSEKLFF.

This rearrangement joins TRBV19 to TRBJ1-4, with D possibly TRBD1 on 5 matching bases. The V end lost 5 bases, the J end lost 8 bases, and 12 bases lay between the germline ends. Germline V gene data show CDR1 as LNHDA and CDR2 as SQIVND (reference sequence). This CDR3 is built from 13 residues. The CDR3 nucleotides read TGTGCCAGTAGTCGACAGTCCAGAGAAAAACTGTTTTTT. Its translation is CASSRQSREKLFF.

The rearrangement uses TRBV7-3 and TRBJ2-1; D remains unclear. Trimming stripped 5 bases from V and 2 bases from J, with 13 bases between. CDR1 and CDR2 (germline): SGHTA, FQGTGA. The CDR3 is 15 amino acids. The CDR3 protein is CASSPIATAYNEQFF. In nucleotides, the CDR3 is TGTGCCAGCAGCCCCATAGCTACCGCCTACAATGAGCAGTTCTTC. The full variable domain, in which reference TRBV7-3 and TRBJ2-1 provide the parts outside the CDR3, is GAGVSQTPSNKVTEKGKYVELRCDPISGHTALYWYRQSLGQGPEFLIYFQGTGAADDSGLPNDRFFAVRPEGSVSTLKIQRTERGDSAVYLCASSPIATAYNEQFFGPGTRLTVL.

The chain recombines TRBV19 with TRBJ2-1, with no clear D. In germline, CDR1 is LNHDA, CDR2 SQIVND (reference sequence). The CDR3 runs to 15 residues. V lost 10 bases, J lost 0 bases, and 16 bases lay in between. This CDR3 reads CATRVDRSSYNEQFF. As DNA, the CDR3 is TGTGCCACTAGGGTAGACCGTAGCTCCTACAATGAGCAGTTCTTC.

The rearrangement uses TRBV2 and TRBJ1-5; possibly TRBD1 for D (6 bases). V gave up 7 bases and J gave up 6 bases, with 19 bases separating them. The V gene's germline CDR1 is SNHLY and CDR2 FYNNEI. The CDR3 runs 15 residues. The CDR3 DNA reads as TGTGCCAGCAAACCTCAGGGGCTGGGAGGTCAGCCCCAGCATTTT. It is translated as CASKPQGLGGQPQHF.

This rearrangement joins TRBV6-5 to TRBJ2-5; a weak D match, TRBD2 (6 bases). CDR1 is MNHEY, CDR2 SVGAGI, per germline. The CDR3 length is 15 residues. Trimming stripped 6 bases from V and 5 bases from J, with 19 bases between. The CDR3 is CASSLSRQAGETQYF. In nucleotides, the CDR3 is TGTGCCAGCAGCCTAAGCCGGCAGGCGGGGGAGACCCAGTACTTC.

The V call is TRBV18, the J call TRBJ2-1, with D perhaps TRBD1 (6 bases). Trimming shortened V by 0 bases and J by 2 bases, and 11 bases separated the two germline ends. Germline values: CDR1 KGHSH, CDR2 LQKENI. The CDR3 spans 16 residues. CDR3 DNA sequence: TGTGCCAGCTCACCACCGTTCAGGGGCCCCTACAATGAGCAGTTCTTC. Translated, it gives CASSPPFRGPYNEQFF.